The TCR beta chain described here comes from a study of T cell changes during pregnancy in multiple sclerosis (dated by TCRdb to the late 2010s). Study-level background: Changes in the T cell repertoire over the course of pregnancy were examined in this study in women with multiple sclerosis.

Here V drops 3 bases and J drops 6 bases, and the junction holds 8 bases not matched to any gene. Including cysteine and phenylalanine, the CDR3 has 14 amino acids. Left in the record is the CDR3 DNA by itself, 42 bases read in frame from the first base. The germline V gene yields SGHRS for CDR1 and YFSETQ for CDR2. Libraries came from the immunoSEQ multiplex PCR assay. What TCRdb holds here is the immuneACCESS table cut down to in-frame rearrangements. Part of the clones is not present; checked against another copy, under half of the missing clones reflect an unresolved V gene, and the others are unexplained. The sample contains about 38,000 clones, around 90% of them found a single time. About 0.53% of the sample rests with the top ten. As for this clone: Its antigen has not been determined. Nothing much larger sits one base from this clone, and base qualities are not available.

The chain is assembled from TRBV5-1 and TRBJ1-1, and 7 junction bases match TRBD1. The sequences come from CD4+ T cells from peripheral blood mononuclear cells, collected before pregnancy. This TCR was recovered from a female donor with multiple sclerosis, enrolled in a pregnancy study. The CDR3 in this case is CASSSRQGGPEAFF. The sequenced DNA is TGCGCCAGCAGCTCCCGACAGGGCGGGCCTGAAGCTTTCTTT.